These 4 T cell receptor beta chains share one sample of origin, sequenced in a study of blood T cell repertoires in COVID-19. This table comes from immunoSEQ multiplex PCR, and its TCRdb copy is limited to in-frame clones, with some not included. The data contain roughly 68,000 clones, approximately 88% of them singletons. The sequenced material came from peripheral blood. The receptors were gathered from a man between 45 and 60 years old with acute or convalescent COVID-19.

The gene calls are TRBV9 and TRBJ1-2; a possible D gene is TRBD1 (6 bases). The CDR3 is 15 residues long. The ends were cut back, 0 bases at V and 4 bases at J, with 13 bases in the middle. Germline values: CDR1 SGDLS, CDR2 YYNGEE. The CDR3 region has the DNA TGTGCCAGCAGCGTAGAGGACAGTGTAATCTATGGCTACACCTTC. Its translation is CASSVEDSVIYGYTF.

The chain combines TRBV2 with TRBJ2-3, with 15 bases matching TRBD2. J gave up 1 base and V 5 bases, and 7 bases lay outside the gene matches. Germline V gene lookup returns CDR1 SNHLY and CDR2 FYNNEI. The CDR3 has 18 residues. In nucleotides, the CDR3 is TGTGCCAGCAGTACGGGACTAGCGGGGGGTTCGCGCACAGATACGCAGTATTTT. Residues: CASSTGLAGGSRTDTQYF.

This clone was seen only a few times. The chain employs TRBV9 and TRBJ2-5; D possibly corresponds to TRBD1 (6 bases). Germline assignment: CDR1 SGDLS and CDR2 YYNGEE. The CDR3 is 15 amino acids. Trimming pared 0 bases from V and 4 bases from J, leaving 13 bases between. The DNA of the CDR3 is TGTGCCAGCAGCGTAGGTGGCCTAGGGGGAGAGACCCAGTACTTC. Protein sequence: CASSVGGLGGETQYF.

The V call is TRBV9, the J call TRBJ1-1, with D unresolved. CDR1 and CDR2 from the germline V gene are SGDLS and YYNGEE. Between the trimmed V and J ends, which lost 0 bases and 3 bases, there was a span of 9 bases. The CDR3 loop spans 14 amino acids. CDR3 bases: TGTGCCAGCAGCGTAGAGCCGATAGACACTGAAGCTTTCTTT. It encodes CASSVEPIDTEAFF.